This T cell receptor (beta chain) came from a study of T cell responses to AZD1222 COVID-19 vaccine. In the case of this clone: The antigen is not known.

CDR3 length: 17 amino acids. V shed 4 bases and J shed 0 bases, with 18 bases lying between them. Germline V gene sequence: CDR1 MNHNS, CDR2 SASEGT. TCRdb's copy holds only in-frame clones and misses some; the assay was immunoSEQ multiplex PCR. The sample includes over 100,000 clones, approximately 90% of them seen just once. General observations from the study: In the spike-specific TCR repertoire, nearly half reportedly target unmutated variant regions. Possibly, clonal diversity was underestimated; donors were largely white British and included more females.

The chain couples TRBV6-1 to TRBJ1-1; the D gene is possibly TRBD1 (5 bases). The TCR originated in an adult in good health. The input for sequencing was peripheral blood, taken on day 0 of AZD1222 vaccination. DNA for the CDR3: TGTGCCAGCAGTGCACGAGGGGCAGGGACTTTGAACACTGAAGCTTTCTTT. This translates into CASSARGAGTLNTEAFF.